A selection of T cell receptor beta chains follows, all from one sample in a study of T cell changes during pregnancy in multiple sclerosis. TCRdb's table, derived via immunoSEQ multiplex PCR, lists solely in-frame clones and lacks some. The table lists over 85,000 clones, just over 90% of them singletons, with just over 0.75% in the top ten. The material was peripheral blood, obtained in the second trimester of pregnancy. These receptors all stem from a female donor in good health, enrolled as a control in a pregnancy study. The CDR3 runs from the conserved cysteine through the conserved F or W. Fields, in order: D gene, clone size, V gene, J gene, CDR3 protein, CDR3 DNA. D genes are given only for firm matches. Size values are once, few and many counts, or a class for expanded clones, and some rows have none.

D gene: -
clone size: once
V gene: TRBV11-1
J gene: TRBJ1-6
CDR3 protein: CASSPGQIFAYNSPLHF
CDR3 DNA: TGTGCCAGCAGCCCTGGACAGATCTTCGCCTATAATTCACCCCTCCACTTT

D gene: -
clone size: -
V gene: TRBV4-1
J gene: TRBJ1-1
CDR3 protein: CASRGLLLNTEAFF
CDR3 DNA: TGCGCCAGCCGCGGGCTCCTTTTGAACACTGAAGCTTTCTTT

D gene: -
clone size: -
V gene: TRBV18
J gene: TRBJ1-4
CDR3 protein: CASSPRRYGLFF
CDR3 DNA: TGTGCCAGCTCACCACGGCGGTATGGACTGTTTTTT

D gene: -
clone size: -
V gene: TRBV19
J gene: TRBJ2-3
CDR3 protein: CASSIGHRETDTQYF
CDR3 DNA: TGTGCCAGTAGTATAGGGCACAGAGAGACAGATACGCAGTATTTT

D gene: -
clone size: -
V gene: TRBV9
J gene: TRBJ2-1
CDR3 protein: CADGPGGGGNDEQFF
CDR3 DNA: TGTGCCGACGGCCCCGGAGGGGGGGGTAACGATGAGCAGTTCTTC

D gene: -
clone size: -
V gene: TRBV5-4
J gene: TRBJ1-2
CDR3 protein: CASSLDRVIGRNGYTF
CDR3 DNA: TGTGCCAGCAGCTTGGACAGGGTTATTGGGAGAAACGGCTACACCTTC

D gene: TRBD2
clone size: -
V gene: TRBV18
J gene: TRBJ2-5
CDR3 protein: CASSPNKGGETQYF
CDR3 DNA: TGTGCCAGCTCACCTAATAAGGGAGGGGAGACCCAGTACTTC

D gene: TRBD1
clone size: -
V gene: TRBV5-1
J gene: TRBJ2-7
CDR3 protein: CASSPGTVSYEQYF
CDR3 DNA: TGCGCCAGCAGCCCTGGGACAGTGTCCTACGAGCAGTACTTC

D gene: -
clone size: -
V gene: TRBV5-4
J gene: TRBJ1-1
CDR3 protein: CASSLEFLGAENTEAFF
CDR3 DNA: TGTGCCAGCAGCTTGGAGTTCTTGGGGGCGGAGAACACTGAAGCTTTCTTT

D gene: TRBD2
clone size: -
V gene: TRBV5-6
J gene: TRBJ2-1
CDR3 protein: CASSASGGFDNEQFF
CDR3 DNA: TGTGCCAGCAGCGCTAGCGGGGGGTTCGACAATGAGCAGTTCTTC

D gene: -
clone size: -
V gene: TRBV18
J gene: TRBJ2-5
CDR3 protein: CASSPPNREETQYF
CDR3 DNA: TGTGCCAGCTCACCACCGAACAGGGAAGAGACCCAGTACTTC

D gene: -
clone size: -
V gene: TRBV28
J gene: TRBJ1-2
CDR3 protein: CASSLGRYLGGYTF
CDR3 DNA: TGTGCCAGCAGTTTAGGGAGATACTTGGGAGGCTACACCTTC

D gene: -
clone size: -
V gene: TRBV14
J gene: TRBJ1-1
CDR3 protein: CASSQEAGWWNTEAFF
CDR3 DNA: TGTGCCAGCAGCCAAGAGGCAGGGTGGTGGAACACTGAAGCTTTCTTT

D gene: TRBD1
clone size: -
V gene: TRBV5-4
J gene: TRBJ2-4
CDR3 protein: CASSSGQGENIQYF
CDR3 DNA: TGTGCCAGCAGCTCCGGACAGGGAGAAAACATTCAGTACTTC

D gene: -
clone size: few
V gene: TRBV6-5
J gene: TRBJ1-6
CDR3 protein: CASSYGLINSPLHF
CDR3 DNA: TGTGCCAGCAGTTACGGACTGATCAATTCACCCCTCCACTTT

D gene: TRBD1
clone size: -
V gene: TRBV19
J gene: TRBJ1-2
CDR3 protein: CASSLSGTGIYGYTF
CDR3 DNA: TGTGCCAGTAGCCTCTCCGGGACAGGGATCTATGGCTACACCTTC